The 5 T cell receptor beta chains listed next were all sequenced from one sample in a study of blood T cell repertoires in COVID-19. Libraries were prepared by immunoSEQ multiplex PCR; TCRdb keeps only in-frame clonotypes and omits some of them. The sample includes under 85,000 clones, 80% of them seen just once. Sequenced sample: peripheral blood. The receptors shown here come from a man in his sixties with active or convalescent COVID-19.

The chain joins TRBV10-3 to TRBJ2-1; possible D gene TRBD1, 6 bases. Germline V lookup: CDR1 ENHRY, CDR2 SYGVKD. The V and J ends lost 6 bases and 6 bases respectively, with 18 bases between them. This CDR3 spans 15 amino acids. The CDR3 region has the DNA TGTGCCATCAGCGCTTTGCAGGGGCTCCGCAATGAGCAGTTCTTC. This translates into CAISALQGLRNEQFF.

The chain has TRBV24-1 and TRBJ2-7; 7 bases are a match to TRBD2. This CDR3 region has 13 residues. V was clipped by 10 bases and J by 7 bases; unmatched bases: 12. Germline V gene lookup returns CDR1 KGHDR and CDR2 SFDVKD. CDR3 residues: CATPGCPGGEQYF. The CDR3 DNA sequence: TGTGCCACGCCGGGGTGCCCCGGGGGGGAGCAGTACTTC.

This rearrangement joins TRBV6-2 or TRBV6-3 to TRBJ2-2; D call uncertain. The length of the CDR3 is 15 residues. Per germline, CDR1 MNHEY and CDR2 SVGEGT. V lost 5 bases and J 0 bases, leaving 10 bases between the germline ends. The CDR3 sequence is CASSPSHSNTGELFF. The CDR3 DNA reads as TGTGCCAGCAGTCCGAGTCACTCGAACACCGGGGAGCTGTTTTTT.

J is TRBJ2-1 and V is TRBV15, with a tentative D call TRBD1 (6 bases). V lost 6 bases and J 5 bases, leaving 17 bases between the germline ends. Germline lookup yields CDR1 LNHNV and CDR2 YYDKDF (reference sequence). The CDR3 totals 15 residues. The CDR3 sequence is CATRDRRGVNNEQFF. Written as DNA, the CDR3 is TGTGCCACCAGGGACAGAAGGGGCGTAAACAATGAGCAGTTCTTC.

The CDR3 protein is CASSPRQGETEAFF. The CDR3 coding sequence is TGTGCCAGCTCACCTCGGCAGGGGGAAACTGAAGCTTTCTTT. This chain uses TRBV18 with TRBJ1-1; 7 bases agree with TRBD1. From germline, CDR1 is KGHSH and CDR2 LQKENI. Trimming cost V 3 bases and J 5 bases; bases outside gene matches: 6. This CDR3 comprises 14 residues.